What follows are 5 T cell receptor beta chains derived from one specimen sequenced in a study of T cell responses to AZD1222 COVID-19 vaccine. Data came from immunoSEQ multiplex PCR; TCRdb stores just in-frame clones and leaves some out. This table holds 95,000 to 150,000 clones, around 93% found once. The source was peripheral blood, collected 28 days after the second AZD1222 dose. These receptors all come from an adult who received the AZD1222 COVID-19 vaccine.

The rearrangement uses TRBV28 and TRBJ1-1; D possibly corresponds to TRBD1 (6 bases). The CDR3 has 14 residues. CDR1 is MDHEN and CDR2 is SYDVKM in the germline V gene. V was shortened by 4 bases and J by 5 bases, with 14 bases between the two germline ends. This CDR3 is CASSWSRGETEAFF. CDR3 in DNA: TGTGCCAGCAGTTGGAGCAGGGGAGAGACTGAAGCTTTCTTT.

J is TRBJ1-5 and V is TRBV6-6; D remains ambiguous. The CDR3 spans 13 residues. V shed 2 bases and J shed 4 bases, with 6 bases lying between them. Germline V gene lookup returns CDR1 MNHNY and CDR2 SVGAGI (reference sequence). The CDR3 nucleotides are TGTGCCAGCAGTTACGGAGCTAATCAGCCCCAGCATTTT. Amino acid sequence: CASSYGANQPQHF.

This sequence joins TRBV5-1 and TRBJ1-2; 9 bases are shared with TRBD1. CDR3 length equals 15 residues. J gave up 7 bases and V 4 bases, and 11 bases lay outside the gene matches. Germline V gene sequence: CDR1 SGHRS, CDR2 YFSETQ. In nucleotides, the CDR3 is TGCGCCAGCAGCGCACAACAGGGGGCAAGGTCTGGCTACACCTTC. This codes for CASSAQQGARSGYTF.

This chain joins TRBV6-5 and TRBJ1-2, with D unresolved. Germline lookup yields CDR1 MNHEY and CDR2 SVGAGI. This CDR3 has 14 residues. Trimming cost V 6 bases and J 6 bases, with 17 bases left between them. CDR3 region: CASSLTGGLDGYTF. The DNA of the CDR3 is TGTGCCAGCAGCCTCACTGGAGGCCTCGATGGCTACACCTTC.

This sequence joins TRBV24-1 and TRBJ1-3; D is uncertain. Germline CDR1 KGHDR, CDR2 SFDVKD. V was pared by 1 base and J by 9 bases, with 9 bases between. This CDR3 is built from 13 residues. CDR3 protein: CATSDLAGSTIYF. In DNA form, the CDR3 reads TGTGCCACCAGTGATTTAGCGGGGAGCACCATATATTTT.